What follows are 6 T cell receptor beta chains derived from one specimen sequenced in a study of CD8+ T cells in alopecia areata. Extracted from the samples, RNA was reverse transcribed into cDNA to serve as the sequencing template. Measured with immunoSEQ multiplex PCR; TCRdb has only the in-frame clones, and not every one. The table has 170,000 or so clones, 50% to 70% seen once. This sample comprised CD4+ T cells sorted from blood, obtained at week 0. The receptors stem from a human donor with alopecia areata.

This chain uses TRBV29-1 with TRBJ2-3; TRBD1 matches 9 bases. J was trimmed by 4 bases and V by 6 bases; bases with no gene match: 8. Germline V gives CDR1 SQVTM, CDR2 ANQGSEA. The CDR3 has 14 amino acids. The CDR3 DNA follows: TGCAGCGTGACAGGGGGGGCTCATGCAGATACGCAGTATTTT. Protein product: CSVTGGAHADTQYF.

CDR3 DNA sequence: TGTGCCAGCAGGGATGGGGGGGGTAAGAATGAGCAGTTCTTC. It translates to CASRDGGGKNEQFF. The V gene is TRBV2, the J gene TRBJ2-1; 7 bases align to TRBD2. This CDR3 is built from 14 residues. Per the germline V gene, CDR1 is SNHLY and CDR2 is FYNNEI. V lost 6 bases to trimming and J lost 7 bases; unmatched junction nucleotides: 9.

This chain links TRBV20-1 with TRBJ2-5; D perhaps matches TRBD2 (5 bases). V was trimmed by 8 bases and J by 5 bases, leaving 12 bases between them. The CDR3 runs 11 residues. Looked up from germline, CDR1 is DFQATT and CDR2 is SNEGSKA (reference sequence). CDR3 loop: CSTDYRETQYF. DNA of the CDR3: TGCAGTACCGACTATCGGGAGACCCAGTACTTC.

V is TRBV11-3 and J is TRBJ2-3; D remains unclear. Germline V gene sequence: CDR1 SGHNT, CDR2 YENEEA. The V gene lost 8 bases and the J gene lost 6 bases, with 9 bases spanning the gap. This CDR3 region has 11 residues. The CDR3, as DNA: TGTGCCAGCGGCCGGGCTGATACGCAGTATTTT. Its protein is CASGRADTQYF.

The CDR3 DNA follows: TGCAGCGTGAACACAGGTTGGGGTCAGCCCCAGCATTTT. The encoded protein is CSVNTGWGQPQHF. The gene calls are TRBV29-1 and TRBJ1-5, with a weak D call TRBD1 (5 bases). V was trimmed by 6 bases and J by 6 bases, leaving 15 bases between them. In germline, CDR1 is SQVTM, CDR2 ANQGSEA. This CDR3 spans 13 amino acids.

This clone was counted between two and nine times. The CDR3 reads CSARLRGQNHF. The CDR3 nucleotides read TGCAGTGCTAGGCTGAGGGGTCAAAACCACTTT. The chain is built from TRBV20-1 and TRBJ1-6; tentative D call: TRBD1 (5 bases). CDR3 length: 11 residues. Germline assignment: CDR1 DFQATT and CDR2 SNEGSKA (reference sequence). Trimming stripped 3 bases from V and 18 bases from J, with 15 bases between.